The clone carrying this TCR beta chain was observed a handful of times. What it binds is not known. The CDR3 totals 16 residues. The V gene's germline CDR1 is MNHEY and CDR2 SVGEGT. Losses at the gene ends were 3 bases for V and 10 bases for J; bases not matched to a gene: 15. This record belongs to a study of T-cell memory formation after mild COVID-19. Study at large: Largely donor-specific sequence clusters came from a couple of donors.

Libraries for TCRalpha and TCRbeta carried sample barcodes and unique molecular identifiers via 5'RACE. MiXCR, applied by TCRdb to the 5' RACE reads, yields one record per CDR3 protein. The table includes hundreds of thousands of distinct CDR3 sequences, approximately 15% detected once. Study results and caveats: CM and EM subsets held most contracting CD4+ clones; EMRA held CD8+ ones. CD4+ bias marked clones expanding day 15 to 37, unlike balanced contracting clones.

The V call is TRBV6-2 or TRBV6-3, the J call TRBJ2-1; 7 nucleotides match TRBD2. Source material: PBMCs or a T cell subset sorted from them (not recorded which). The clonotype originates from a man younger than 35 who had mild COVID-19 (a few samples of this study predate the infection). Cell type and time point are not known. The CDR3 DNA reads TGTGCCAGCAGTTATGAGGCGGGGGAACGCCATGGAGAGCAGTTCTTC. This gives the protein CASSYEAGERHGEQFF.